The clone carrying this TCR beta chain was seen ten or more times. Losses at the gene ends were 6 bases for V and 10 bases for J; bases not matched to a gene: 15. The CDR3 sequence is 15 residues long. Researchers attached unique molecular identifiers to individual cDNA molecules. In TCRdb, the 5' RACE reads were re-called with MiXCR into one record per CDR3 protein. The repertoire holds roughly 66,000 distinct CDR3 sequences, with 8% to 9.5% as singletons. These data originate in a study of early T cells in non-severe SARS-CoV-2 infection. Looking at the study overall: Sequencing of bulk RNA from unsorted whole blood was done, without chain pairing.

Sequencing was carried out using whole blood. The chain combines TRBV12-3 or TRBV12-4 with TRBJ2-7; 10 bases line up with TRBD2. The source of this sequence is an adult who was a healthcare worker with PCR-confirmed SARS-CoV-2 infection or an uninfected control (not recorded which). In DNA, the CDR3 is TGTGCCAGCAGCCCCGGACTAGCGGATCTCTACGGTCAGTACTTC. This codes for CASSPGLADLYGQYF.